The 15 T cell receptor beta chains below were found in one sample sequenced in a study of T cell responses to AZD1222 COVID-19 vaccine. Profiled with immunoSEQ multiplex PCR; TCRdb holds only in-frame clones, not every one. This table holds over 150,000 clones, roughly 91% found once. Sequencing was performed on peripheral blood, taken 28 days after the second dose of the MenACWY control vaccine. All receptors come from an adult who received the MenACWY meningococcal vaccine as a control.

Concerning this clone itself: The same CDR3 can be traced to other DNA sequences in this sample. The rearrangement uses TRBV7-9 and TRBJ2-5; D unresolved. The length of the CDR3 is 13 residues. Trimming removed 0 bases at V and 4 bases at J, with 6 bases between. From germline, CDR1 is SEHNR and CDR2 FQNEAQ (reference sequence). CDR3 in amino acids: CASSLAGRETQYF. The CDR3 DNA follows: TGTGCCAGCAGCTTAGCCGGGCGAGAGACCCAGTACTTC.

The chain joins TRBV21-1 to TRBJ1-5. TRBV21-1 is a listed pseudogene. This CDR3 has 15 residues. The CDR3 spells CASRTGFNSNQPQHF. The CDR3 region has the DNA TGTGCCAGCAGGACGGGCTTTAATAGCAATCAGCCCCAGCATTTT.

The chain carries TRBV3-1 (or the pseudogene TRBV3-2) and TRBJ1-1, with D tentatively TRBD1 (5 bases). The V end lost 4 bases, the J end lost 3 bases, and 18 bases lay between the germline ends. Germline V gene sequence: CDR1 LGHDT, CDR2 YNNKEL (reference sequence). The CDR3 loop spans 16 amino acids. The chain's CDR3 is CASSPLGGVIYTEAFF. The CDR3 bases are TGTGCCAGCAGCCCGTTGGGGGGGGTTATCTACACTGAAGCTTTCTTT.

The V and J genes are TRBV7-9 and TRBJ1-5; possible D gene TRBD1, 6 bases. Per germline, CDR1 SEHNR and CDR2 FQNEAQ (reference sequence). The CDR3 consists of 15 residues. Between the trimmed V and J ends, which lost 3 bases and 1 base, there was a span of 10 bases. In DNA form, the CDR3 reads TGTGCCAGCAGCTTGACCGGACAGAGCAATCAGCCCCAGCATTTT. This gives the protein CASSLTGQSNQPQHF.

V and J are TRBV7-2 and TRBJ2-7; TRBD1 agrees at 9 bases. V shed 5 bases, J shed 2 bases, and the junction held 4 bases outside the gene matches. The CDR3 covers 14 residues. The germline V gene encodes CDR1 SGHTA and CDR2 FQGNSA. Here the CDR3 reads CASSPWTGAYEQYF. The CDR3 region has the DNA TGTGCCAGCAGCCCATGGACAGGGGCCTACGAGCAGTACTTC.

As DNA, the CDR3 is TGTGCCAGCAGGAATCCGGGACAGAATAATTCACCCCTCCACTTT. Its protein product is CASRNPGQNNSPLHF. This sequence joins TRBV7-2 and TRBJ1-6; 7 bases line up with TRBD1. V shed 6 bases and J 5 bases; nucleotides not matched to a gene: 7. The CDR3 has 15 amino acids. Looked up from germline, CDR1 is SGHTA and CDR2 is FQGNSA.

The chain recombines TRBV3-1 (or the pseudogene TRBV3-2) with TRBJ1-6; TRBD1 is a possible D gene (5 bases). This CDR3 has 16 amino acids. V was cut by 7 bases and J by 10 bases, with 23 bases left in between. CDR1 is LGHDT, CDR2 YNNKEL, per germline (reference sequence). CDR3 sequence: CASKGQGRVTGSPLHF. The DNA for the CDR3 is TGTGCCAGCAAGGGTCAGGGTAGAGTAACGGGATCACCCCTCCACTTT.

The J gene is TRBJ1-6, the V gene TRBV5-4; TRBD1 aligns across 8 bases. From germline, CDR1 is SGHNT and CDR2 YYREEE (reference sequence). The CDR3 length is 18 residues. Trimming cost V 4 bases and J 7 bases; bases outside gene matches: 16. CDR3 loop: CASSADRGIERLNSPLHF. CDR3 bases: TGTGCCAGCAGCGCCGACAGGGGAATCGAGCGGTTAAATTCACCCCTCCACTTT.

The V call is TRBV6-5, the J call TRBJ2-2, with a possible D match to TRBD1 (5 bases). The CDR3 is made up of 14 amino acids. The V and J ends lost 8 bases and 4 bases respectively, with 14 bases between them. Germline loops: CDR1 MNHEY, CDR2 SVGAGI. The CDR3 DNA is TGTGCCAGCTCTACAGGTATCTTCACCGGGGAGCTGTTTTTT. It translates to CASSTGIFTGELFF.

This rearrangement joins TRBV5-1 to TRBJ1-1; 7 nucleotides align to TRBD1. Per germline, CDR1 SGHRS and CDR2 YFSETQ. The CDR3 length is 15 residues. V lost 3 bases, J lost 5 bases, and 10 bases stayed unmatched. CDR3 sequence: CASSSRQGPETEAFF. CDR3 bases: TGCGCCAGCAGCTCGCGACAGGGTCCGGAAACTGAAGCTTTCTTT. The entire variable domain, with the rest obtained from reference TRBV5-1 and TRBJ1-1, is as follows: KAGVTQTPRYLIKTRGQQVTLSCSPISGHRSVSWYQQTPGQGLQFLFEYFSETQRNKGNFPGRFSGRQFSNSRSEMNVSTLELGDSALYLCASSSRQGPETEAFFGQGTRLTVV.

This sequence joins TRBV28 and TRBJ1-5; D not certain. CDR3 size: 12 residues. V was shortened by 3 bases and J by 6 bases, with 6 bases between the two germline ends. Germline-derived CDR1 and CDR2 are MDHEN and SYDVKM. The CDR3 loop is CASSLVGQPQHF. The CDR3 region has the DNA TGTGCCAGCAGTTTGGTCGGTCAGCCCCAGCATTTT.

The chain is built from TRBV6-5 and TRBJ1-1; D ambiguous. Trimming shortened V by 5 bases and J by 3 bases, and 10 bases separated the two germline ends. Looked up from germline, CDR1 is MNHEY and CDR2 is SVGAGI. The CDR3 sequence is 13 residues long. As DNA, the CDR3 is TGTGCCAGCAGTCTCGACGCATACACTGAAGCTTTCTTT. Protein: CASSLDAYTEAFF.

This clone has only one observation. As DNA, the CDR3 is TGTGCCAGCAGTTACCGCGGGTTACGGGATACGCAGTATTTT. Translating gives CASSYRGLRDTQYF. The rearrangement uses TRBV6-2 or TRBV6-3 and TRBJ2-3; TRBD2 might be the D (5 bases). Germline V lookup: CDR1 MNHEY, CDR2 SVGEGT. Trimming took off 2 bases at V and 6 bases at J, with 12 bases between the two ends. The CDR3 has 14 amino acids.

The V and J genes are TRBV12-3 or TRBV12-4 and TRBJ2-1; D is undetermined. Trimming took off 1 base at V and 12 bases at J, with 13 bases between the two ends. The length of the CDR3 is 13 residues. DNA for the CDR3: TGTGCCAGCAGTTTAGGAGGAAGCCGCCGGCAGTTCTTC. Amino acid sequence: CASSLGGSRRQFF.

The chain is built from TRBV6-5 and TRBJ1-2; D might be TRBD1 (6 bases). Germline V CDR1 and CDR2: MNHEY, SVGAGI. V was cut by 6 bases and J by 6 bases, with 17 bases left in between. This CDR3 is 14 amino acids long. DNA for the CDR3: TGTGCCAGCAGCTTGGGGGGGGCGGGTAATGGCTACACCTTC. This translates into CASSLGGAGNGYTF.